This T cell receptor (beta chain) was observed in a study of blood T cell repertoires in COVID-19. Study details: The United States, Italy and Spain were the sources of the acute and convalescent COVID-19 samples. PBMCs, B-cell-depleted T cells, or T cells were the source of the cDNA or gDNA that made up the material.

Germline-derived CDR1 and CDR2 are KGHDR and SFDVKD. The CDR3 totals 19 residues. J was trimmed by 1 base and V by 0 bases; bases with no gene match: 10. In the original processing: Estimation of nucleated cell counts was performed using reference gene primer amplification. Sequencing used immunoSEQ multiplex PCR; TCRdb keeps in-frame clones, though not all of them. V and J calls and clone size are given by that table; D and trimming were obtained from the DNA. The sample lists 200,000 to 250,000 clones, about 80% occurring once. The specimen was peripheral blood. V and J are TRBV24-1 and TRBJ1-5; TRBD1 matches 8 bases. The receptor's source is a woman older than 75 with acute or convalescent COVID-19. The CDR3 loop is CATSDLAGQGEESNQPQHF. CDR3 nucleotide sequence: TGTGCCACCAGTGATTTGGCTGGACAGGGAGAGGAAAGCAATCAGCCCCAGCATTTT.